Listed here are 14 T cell receptor beta chains from one sample, sequenced in a study of cytomegalovirus exposure and HLA in healthy donors (dated by TCRdb to about 2017). Libraries were made using the immunoSEQ multiplex PCR assay. For the multiplex PCR, a mixture combining 60 forward primers for TCR Vbeta segments and 13 reverse primers for TCR Jbeta segments was used. In its TCRdb copy, this immuneACCESS table keeps in-frame sequences only and misses some clones. Where compared with another copy, unresolved V genes explain less than half of these, and the others have no known cause. The sample records more than 80,000 clones, roughly nine tenths of which are singletons. The ten biggest clones cover 9% to 9.5% of the sample. The sample was PBMCs. The receptors derive from a young man in good health and CMV-seropositive.

This rearrangement joins TRBV28 to TRBJ1-5, with 8 bases lining up with TRBD1. CDR1 is MDHEN, CDR2 SYDVKM, per germline. V shed 6 bases and J 2 bases; nucleotides not matched to a gene: 15. This CDR3 spans 18 amino acids. The CDR3 loop is CASSLDAGGWGGNQPQHF. The CDR3 region has the DNA TGTGCCAGCAGCCTGGACGCAGGGGGCTGGGGTGGCAATCAGCCCCAGCATTTT. Full variable domain (outside the CDR3, taken from reference TRBV28 and TRBJ1-5): DVKVTQSSRYLVKRTGEKVFLECVQDMDHENMFWYRQDPGLGLRLIYFSYDVKMKEKGDIPEGYSVSREKKERFSLILESASTNQTSMYLCASSLDAGGWGGNQPQHFGDGTRLSIL.

This clone was picked up one time. This chain connects TRBV6-5 to TRBJ1-1; the D gene is possibly TRBD1 (6 bases). The CDR3 is 15 residues long. Looked up from germline, CDR1 is MNHEY and CDR2 is SVGAGI. V gave up 7 bases and J gave up 0 bases, with 15 bases separating them. CDR3 nucleotides: TGTGCCAGCAAAGAGACAACAGGGATGAACACTGAAGCTTTCTTT. It is translated as CASKETTGMNTEAFF.

The V call is TRBV6-1, the J call TRBJ2-7, with D possibly matching TRBD1 (6 bases). The CDR3 runs to 18 residues. Germline V gene sequence: CDR1 MNHNS, CDR2 SASEGT. Trimming removed 0 bases from V and 3 bases from J, with 21 bases in between. CDR3 protein: CASSEALPAHRVFYEQYF. The CDR3 DNA is TGTGCCAGCAGTGAAGCGCTTCCGGCCCACAGGGTCTTCTACGAGCAGTACTTC.

CDR3 region: CASSLGQANEKLFF. CDR3 coding DNA: TGTGCCAGCAGCTTGGGGCAGGCTAATGAAAAACTGTTTTTT. This sequence joins TRBV5-6 and TRBJ1-4; D remains unclear. Germline CDR1 is SGHDT and CDR2 is YYEEEE. V was clipped by 0 bases and J by 3 bases, with 6 bases between them. The CDR3 has 14 amino acids.

The chain links TRBV4-1 to TRBJ1-5; D not certain. Trimming cost V 4 bases and J 6 bases, with 10 bases left between them. Germline V gives CDR1 MGHRA, CDR2 YSYEKL. The CDR3 totals 13 residues. CDR3 in DNA: TGCGCCAGCAGCCCCTGGAGCTCTCAGCCCCAGCATTTT. It yields the protein CASSPWSSQPQHF.

The chain couples TRBV28 to TRBJ2-5; tentatively, D is TRBD1 (6 bases). Per the germline V gene, CDR1 is MDHEN and CDR2 is SYDVKM. Trimming cost V 3 bases and J 2 bases, with 22 bases left between them. The CDR3 has 18 amino acids. The CDR3 is CASSFLQGYFVGQETQYF. DNA of the CDR3: TGTGCCAGCAGTTTCCTGCAGGGGTATTTTGTGGGGCAAGAGACCCAGTACTTC. Full variable domain (outside the CDR3, taken from reference TRBV28 and TRBJ2-5): DVKVTQSSRYLVKRTGEKVFLECVQDMDHENMFWYRQDPGLGLRLIYFSYDVKMKEKGDIPEGYSVSREKKERFSLILESASTNQTSMYLCASSFLQGYFVGQETQYFGPGTRLLVL.

This clone was detected only once. This chain connects TRBV30 to TRBJ2-7; 15 nucleotides agree with TRBD2. V was pared by 3 bases and J by 4 bases, with 1 base of the junction left unmatched. The CDR3 totals 14 residues. The germline V gene encodes CDR1 GTSNPN and CDR2 SVGIG (reference sequence). The DNA for the CDR3 is TGTGCCTGGAGCGGACTAGCGGGAGGGTACGAGCAGTACTTC. This translates into CAWSGLAGGYEQYF.

V gene TRBV6-5 combines with J gene TRBJ2-7; weak D call: TRBD1 (6 bases). Looked up from germline, CDR1 is MNHEY and CDR2 is SVGAGI. The CDR3 totals 15 residues. The germline V and J ends were trimmed by 6 bases and 4 bases, with 19 bases remaining between them. The CDR3, as DNA: TGTGCCAGCAGCCCAGCCGGGACACGGTGGTACGAGCAGTACTTC. Protein sequence: CASSPAGTRWYEQYF.

The V call is TRBV5-6, the J call TRBJ2-5; TRBD2 is a possible D gene (7 bases). V lost 2 bases, J lost 5 bases, and 16 bases lay in between. Per the germline V gene, CDR1 is SGHDT and CDR2 is YYEEEE. CDR3 length: 15 amino acids. The chain's CDR3 is CASSFGGRYVETQYF. CDR3 DNA: TGTGCCAGCAGCTTCGGGGGGCGCTATGTGGAGACCCAGTACTTC.

The chain couples TRBV28 to TRBJ2-5, with D perhaps TRBD1 (5 bases). This CDR3 region has 12 residues. Germline V gene sequence: CDR1 MDHEN, CDR2 SYDVKM. V dropped 4 bases and J dropped 4 bases, with 7 bases sitting between them. The CDR3 DNA reads TGTGCCAGCAGTTCCAGGGTAGAGACCCAGTACTTC. It encodes CASSSRVETQYF.

This chain connects TRBV5-1 to TRBJ2-1; 8 bases map to TRBD2. This CDR3 has 16 residues. Germline CDR1 is SGHRS and CDR2 is YFSETQ. V trimming: 4 bases; J trimming: 4 bases; junction bases outside the gene matches: 10. The DNA of the CDR3 is TGCGCCAGCAGCCTGGCAGGTAGCGGGATATACAATGAGCAGTTCTTC. Translating it yields CASSLAGSGIYNEQFF.

J is TRBJ1-4 and V is TRBV28, with 11 bases matching TRBD1. Germline V lookup: CDR1 MDHEN, CDR2 SYDVKM. The CDR3 is 14 residues long. The trim removed 6 bases at V and 8 bases at J, leaving 5 bases unmatched. CDR3 residues: CASSLGQGGEKLFF. The CDR3 DNA reads as TGTGCCAGCAGCCTGGGACAGGGGGGAGAAAAACTGTTTTTT.

The rearrangement uses TRBV11-3 and TRBJ2-3, with 7 bases fitting TRBD1. J gave up 0 bases and V 1 base, and 7 bases lay outside the gene matches. Germline CDR1 reads SGHNT; CDR2 reads YENEEA. CDR3 length: 17 amino acids. Here the CDR3 DNA reads TGTGCCAGCAGCTTAGCCGGGACAGACTCTAGCACAGATACGCAGTATTTT. Residues: CASSLAGTDSSTDTQYF. Full variable domain (missing parts from reference TRBV11-3 and TRBJ2-3): EAGVVQSPRYKIIEKKQPVAFWCNPISGHNTLYWYLQNLGQGPELLIRYENEEAVDDSQLPKDRFSAERLKGVDSTLKIQPAELGDSAVYLCASSLAGTDSSTDTQYFGPGTRLTVL.

The genes are TRBV19 and TRBJ2-7; a possible D gene is TRBD1 (5 bases). The CDR3 is 14 amino acids. Trimming removed 4 bases at V and 0 bases at J, with 10 bases between. CDR1 and CDR2 (germline): LNHDA, SQIVND (reference sequence). CDR3 in DNA: TGTGCCAGTAGTAAGTCAGGGCTCTCCTACGAGCAGTACTTC. Its protein is CASSKSGLSYEQYF.